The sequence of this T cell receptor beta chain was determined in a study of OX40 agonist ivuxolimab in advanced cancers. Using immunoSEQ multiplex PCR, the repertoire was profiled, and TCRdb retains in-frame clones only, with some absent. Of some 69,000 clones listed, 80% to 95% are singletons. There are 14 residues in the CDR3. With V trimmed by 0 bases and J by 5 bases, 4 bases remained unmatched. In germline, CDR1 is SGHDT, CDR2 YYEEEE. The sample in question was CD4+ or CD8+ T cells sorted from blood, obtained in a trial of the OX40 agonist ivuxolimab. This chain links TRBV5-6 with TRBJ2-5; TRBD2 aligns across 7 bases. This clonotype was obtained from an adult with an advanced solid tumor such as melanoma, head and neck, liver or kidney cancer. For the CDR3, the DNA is TGTGCCAGCAGCTTGGGACTAGCAGGCGAGACCCAGTACTTC. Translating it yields CASSLGLAGETQYF.